The T cell receptor beta chain under discussion was sequenced for a study of T cell repertoires in cytomegalovirus infection. This clonotype was counted a few times. The antigen is unknown. Broader study findings: HLA-C-restricted CMV clonotypes gave the most frequent clonotype in two of eight donors.

TCRdb ran MiXCR on the reads and lists one entry per CDR3 protein. In the table there are approximately 910,000 distinct CDR3 sequences, more than 25% of which are singletons. Looked up from germline, CDR1 is LNHNV and CDR2 is YYDKDF (reference sequence). This CDR3 has 14 residues. V lost 1 base and J 5 bases, leaving 11 bases between the germline ends. Sequences were derived from cultured CD8+ T cells from PBMCs, sampled from culture after CMV antigen stimulation. This receptor was identified in a human donor in good health (CMV status not recorded). Some clones in this sample may be carry-over from other donors' samples. The chain is built from TRBV15 and TRBJ1-2, with a tentative D call TRBD1 (6 bases). The CDR3 DNA reads as TGTGCCACCAGCAGAGGGGCAGGGGAATATGGCTACACCTTC. Translation gives CATSRGAGEYGYTF.